These 28 T cell receptor beta chains originate from one sample sequenced in a study of blood T cell repertoires in COVID-19. Generated by immunoSEQ multiplex PCR, the TCRdb table keeps only in-frame clones and is missing some. The sample records roughly 520,000 clones, approximately 88% being singletons. The sample taken for sequencing was PBMCs or T cells enriched from blood (not recorded which). All receptors come from a woman between 40 and 55 years old who had recovered from COVID-19.

V and J are TRBV4-3 and TRBJ2-1; D possibly corresponds to TRBD2 (8 bases). The CDR3 has 15 amino acids. The germline V gene encodes CDR1 LGHNA and CDR2 YSLEER. V shed 3 bases and J shed 9 bases, with 18 bases lying between them. The CDR3 is CASSQPGLGDSEQFF. The DNA for the CDR3 is TGCGCCAGCAGCCAGCCGGGACTAGGGGACAGTGAGCAGTTCTTC.

The genes are TRBV19 and TRBJ1-1; no definite D call. V shed 7 bases and J shed 0 bases, with 18 bases lying between them. CDR3 length: 16 residues. The germline gives CDR1 LNHDA, CDR2 SQIVND (reference sequence). The CDR3 DNA is TGTGCCAGTACCTGGGCCCTCCCTTATATGAACACTGAAGCTTTCTTT. Translation: CASTWALPYMNTEAFF. Complete variable domain (other parts from reference TRBV19 and TRBJ1-1): DGGITQSPKYLFRKEGQNVTLSCEQNLNHDAMYWYRQDPGQGLRLIYYSQIVNDFQKGDIAEGYSVSREKKESFPLTVTSAQKNPTAFYLCASTWALPYMNTEAFFGQGTRLTVV.

The chain couples TRBV2 to TRBJ2-1, with TRBD2 matching over 9 bases. CDR3 size: 14 residues. CDR1 is SNHLY, CDR2 FYNNEI, per germline. J was trimmed by 5 bases and V by 7 bases; bases with no gene match: 6. The CDR3 region has the DNA TGTGCCAGCAATCGACTAGCGGCCCACAATGAGCAGTTCTTC. It codes for CASNRLAAHNEQFF.

The gene calls are TRBV3-1 (or the pseudogene TRBV3-2) and TRBJ2-7; TRBD2 matches 10 bases. CDR3 length: 15 residues. Germline V gene data show CDR1 as LGHDT and CDR2 as YNNKEL (reference sequence). V lost 1 base, J lost 0 bases, and 0 bases stayed unmatched. CDR3 residues: CASSQGLAGSYEQYF. DNA for the CDR3: TGTGCCAGCAGCCAAGGACTAGCGGGCTCCTACGAGCAGTACTTC.

This chain uses TRBV20-1 with TRBJ2-5; 10 nucleotides line up with TRBD2. Germline V gene data show CDR1 as DFQATT and CDR2 as SNEGSKA (reference sequence). The CDR3 sequence is 14 residues long. Trimming cost V 3 bases and J 3 bases; bases outside gene matches: 4. CDR3 in amino acids: CSASAGLAEETQYF. The CDR3 DNA sequence: TGCAGTGCTAGTGCCGGACTAGCGGAAGAGACCCAGTACTTC.

The CDR3 bases are TGTGCCAGCAGCTTGACAGGGGGCTCCTACAATGAGCAGTTCTTC. Translation: CASSLTGGSYNEQFF. The chain carries TRBV5-4 and TRBJ2-1; 8 bases map to TRBD1. CDR1 SGHNT and CDR2 YYREEE come from the germline V gene (reference sequence). The CDR3 contains 15 residues. J lost 0 bases, V lost 1 base, and 0 bases had no gene match.

The chain couples TRBV6-1 to TRBJ2-7; 7 bases agree with TRBD2. From germline, CDR1 is MNHNS and CDR2 SASEGT. The CDR3 is 14 amino acids. Trimming at V came to 2 bases and at J to 5 bases, leaving 6 bases not matched to a gene. The CDR3 bases are TGTGCCAGCAGTGAAAGGGGAGGGACGGACGAGCAGTACTTC. Its translation is CASSERGGTDEQYF.

The rearrangement joins TRBV27 to TRBJ1-4; D is unclear. Germline V gene sequence: CDR1 MNHEY, CDR2 SMNVEV (reference sequence). The CDR3 loop spans 15 amino acids. Trimming left V 8 bases short and J 4 bases short, with 17 bases between. The CDR3 spells CASGPAAADNEKLFF. CDR3 nucleotide sequence: TGTGCCAGCGGCCCTGCTGCGGCGGATAATGAAAAACTGTTTTTT.

The chain is built from TRBV15 and TRBJ1-1, with 10 bases that match TRBD1. There are 15 residues in the CDR3. CDR1 LNHNV and CDR2 YYDKDF come from the germline V gene (reference sequence). The V gene end was trimmed by 2 bases and the J gene end by 8 bases; junction bases not matched to a gene: 8. The CDR3 bases are TGTGCCACCAGCAGAACGGGACAGGGGCTGACCGAAGCTTTCTTT. It translates to CATSRTGQGLTEAFF.

V gene TRBV20-1 combines with J gene TRBJ1-1, with 11 bases lining up with TRBD1. The V gene end was trimmed by 3 bases and the J gene end by 4 bases; junction bases not matched to a gene: 10. This CDR3 region has 16 residues. Germline V gene data show CDR1 as DFQATT and CDR2 as SNEGSKA (reference sequence). In DNA, the CDR3 is TGCAGTGCTAGTGTAGGGACAGGGGGTTTGTCCACTGAAGCTTTCTTT. Residues: CSASVGTGGLSTEAFF.

The gene calls are TRBV19 and TRBJ1-2, with no clear D. The CDR3 covers 12 residues. Trimming cost V 6 bases and J 4 bases, with 9 bases left between them. Germline V lookup: CDR1 LNHDA, CDR2 SQIVND (reference sequence). The CDR3 here is CASSPAGYGYTF. CDR3 DNA: TGTGCCAGTAGCCCGGCAGGCTATGGCTACACCTTC.

The gene calls are TRBV29-1 and TRBJ1-2, with 9 bases that match TRBD1. Looked up from germline, CDR1 is SQVTM and CDR2 is ANQGSEA. Unmatched junction bases numbered 6, after V lost 7 bases and J lost 6 bases. The length of the CDR3 is 12 residues. CDR3 DNA sequence: TGCAGCGCTACAGGGGGCGAGGATGGCTACACCTTC. Protein sequence: CSATGGEDGYTF.

The chain couples TRBV27 to TRBJ2-1; D is perhaps TRBD1 (6 bases). Trimming shortened V by 3 bases and J by 0 bases, and 12 bases separated the two germline ends. Per the germline V gene, CDR1 is MNHEY and CDR2 is SMNVEV (reference sequence). The length of the CDR3 is 16 residues. Written as DNA, the CDR3 is TGTGCCAGCAGTTTCTGGGGGCAGAGCTCCTACAATGAGCAGTTCTTC. Translation: CASSFWGQSSYNEQFF.

V is TRBV5-6 and J is TRBJ2-3; tentatively, D is TRBD1 (5 bases). The CDR3 has 15 amino acids. V dropped 5 bases and J dropped 0 bases, with 13 bases sitting between them. CDR1 is SGHDT, CDR2 YYEEEE, per germline. CDR3 in amino acids: CASRSTGRSTDTQYF. The CDR3 DNA reads as TGTGCCAGCAGATCCACAGGTCGTAGCACAGATACGCAGTATTTT. The whole variable domain, remainder taken from reference TRBV5-6 and TRBJ2-3, is DAGVTQSPTHLIKTRGQQVTLRCSPKSGHDTVSWYQQALGQGPQFIFQYYEEEERQRGNFPDRFSGHQFPNYSSELNVNALLLGDSALYLCASRSTGRSTDTQYFGPGTRLTVL.

The table lists this clone with a few counts. V gene TRBV30 combines with J gene TRBJ1-3; TRBD1 might be the D (5 bases). CDR3 size: 16 residues. Germline CDR1 is GTSNPN and CDR2 is SVGIG (reference sequence). The V end lost 0 bases, the J end lost 0 bases, and 12 bases lay between the germline ends. CDR3 coding DNA: TGTGCCTGGAGTGTACGGGGACTGATCTCTGGAAACACCATATATTTT. Its protein product is CAWSVRGLISGNTIYF.

The DNA for the CDR3 is TGTGCCAGTACCGCTGCGGCGGAAAGCTCCTACAATGAGCAGTTCTTC. As protein: CASTAAAESSYNEQFF. This rearrangement joins TRBV19 to TRBJ2-1, with no clear D. In germline, CDR1 is LNHDA, CDR2 SQIVND (reference sequence). Trimming stripped 7 bases from V and 0 bases from J, with 16 bases between. The CDR3 runs to 16 residues.

Only one count was recorded for this clone. This chain connects TRBV5-6 to TRBJ2-6; 8 bases are a match to TRBD2. Germline lookup yields CDR1 SGHDT and CDR2 YYEEEE. The CDR3 has 18 amino acids. Trimming at V came to 1 base and at J to 3 bases, leaving 9 bases not matched to a gene. The CDR3 here is CASSLFAGGPLGANVLTF. The CDR3 nucleotides read TGTGCCAGCAGCTTGTTTGCGGGAGGACCCCTTGGGGCCAACGTCCTGACTTTC.

This chain connects TRBV5-4 to TRBJ1-1; D gene ambiguous. The CDR3 has 12 amino acids. V shed 4 bases and J shed 2 bases, with 6 bases lying between them. Germline assignment: CDR1 SGHNT and CDR2 YYREEE (reference sequence). The CDR3 region is CASSTRNTEAFF. The CDR3 DNA is TGTGCCAGCAGCACAAGAAACACTGAAGCTTTCTTT.

J is TRBJ2-7 and V is TRBV11-3; TRBD1 aligns across 9 bases. Germline V gene data show CDR1 as SGHNT and CDR2 as YENEEA. The CDR3 loop spans 14 amino acids. Trimming cost V 7 bases and J 3 bases; bases outside gene matches: 7. CDR3 sequence (DNA): TGTGCCAGCAACATCGGACAGGGGAACTACGAGCAGTACTTC. Protein product: CASNIGQGNYEQYF.

The rearrangement joins TRBV7-9 to TRBJ1-4; D may be TRBD1 (5 bases). The germline gives CDR1 SEHNR, CDR2 FQNEAQ (reference sequence). Trimming pared 0 bases from V and 5 bases from J, leaving 10 bases between. CDR3 length: 15 residues. Written as DNA, the CDR3 is TGTGCCAGCAGCTTAGCGTTGTCAGGGAATGAAAAACTGTTTTTT. It yields the protein CASSLALSGNEKLFF.

The chain couples TRBV7-2 to TRBJ1-3, with a weak D call TRBD1 (6 bases). V dropped 5 bases and J dropped 0 bases, with 11 bases sitting between them. The germline V gene encodes CDR1 SGHTA and CDR2 FQGNSA. The CDR3 extends over 15 amino acids. CDR3 loop: CASSRDTISGNTIYF. Written as DNA, the CDR3 is TGTGCCAGCAGCCGGGACACAATCTCTGGAAACACCATATATTTT. The full variable domain, with the rest looked up from reference TRBV7-2 and TRBJ1-3, is GAGVSQSPSNKVTEKGKDVELRCDPISGHTALYWYRQSLGQGLEFLIYFQGNSAPDKSGLPSDRFSAERTGGSVSTLTIQRTQQEDSAVYLCASSRDTISGNTIYFGEGSWLTVV.

This chain's CDR3 is CASSFNSGDNNEQFF. CDR3 DNA: TGTGCCAGCAGCTTTAATAGCGGAGACAACAATGAGCAGTTCTTC. V is TRBV5-5 and J is TRBJ2-1; the D gene is possibly TRBD2 (6 bases). Trimming removed 2 bases from V and 5 bases from J, with 14 bases in between. The germline V gene has CDR1 SGHKS and CDR2 YYEKEE (reference sequence). The CDR3 runs to 15 residues.

The chain employs TRBV10-3 and TRBJ2-2; D is perhaps TRBD1 (5 bases). The CDR3 contains 17 residues. Looked up from germline, CDR1 is ENHRY and CDR2 is SYGVKD. V was clipped by 2 bases and J by 0 bases, with 13 bases between them. Here the CDR3 reads CAISEGAGPSNTGELFF. In DNA, the CDR3 is TGTGCCATCAGTGAGGGGGCAGGACCATCGAACACCGGGGAGCTGTTTTTT.

The genes are TRBV27 and TRBJ1-2; 7 bases line up with TRBD1. V gave up 5 bases and J gave up 4 bases; unmatched junction bases: 7. The CDR3 covers 14 residues. Germline values: CDR1 MNHEY, CDR2 SMNVEV (reference sequence). The CDR3 DNA is TGTGCCAGCAGTCAAGGGACAGACTCCTATGGCTACACCTTC. This sequence encodes CASSQGTDSYGYTF.

This sequence joins TRBV10-3 and TRBJ1-1; TRBD1 matches at 7 bases. Trimming removed 0 bases from V and 5 bases from J; junction bases left unmatched: 3. Germline values: CDR1 ENHRY, CDR2 SYGVKD. The CDR3 totals 14 residues. CDR3 sequence (DNA): TGTGCCATCAGTGAGTCCCCCAGGGGGACTGAAGCTTTCTTT. It is translated as CAISESPRGTEAFF.

This rearrangement joins TRBV18 to TRBJ1-1; D not certain. V lost 1 base and J 4 bases, leaving 7 bases between the germline ends. The CDR3 contains 13 residues. The germline V gene has CDR1 KGHSH and CDR2 LQKENI. The CDR3 DNA reads as TGTGCCAGCTCACCACTAGAGGGCACTGAAGCTTTCTTT. Residues: CASSPLEGTEAFF.

The rearrangement joins TRBV30 to TRBJ1-1; possibly TRBD1 for D (5 bases). The V end lost 3 bases, the J end lost 1 base, and 18 bases lay between the germline ends. The CDR3 covers 16 residues. CDR1 is GTSNPN and CDR2 is SVGIG in the germline V gene (reference sequence). The CDR3 spells CAWRTHRGGPNTEAFF. CDR3 in DNA: TGTGCCTGGAGAACTCATAGGGGCGGACCGAACACTGAAGCTTTCTTT.

This clone was detected once. CDR3: CSASFRNNQPQHF. The CDR3 nucleotides are TGCAGTGCTAGTTTTAGAAACAATCAGCCCCAGCATTTT. The gene calls are TRBV20-1 and TRBJ1-5; D is uncertain. The CDR3 is made up of 13 amino acids. CDR1 is DFQATT, CDR2 SNEGSKA, per germline (reference sequence). V was cut by 3 bases and J by 3 bases, with 9 bases left in between.